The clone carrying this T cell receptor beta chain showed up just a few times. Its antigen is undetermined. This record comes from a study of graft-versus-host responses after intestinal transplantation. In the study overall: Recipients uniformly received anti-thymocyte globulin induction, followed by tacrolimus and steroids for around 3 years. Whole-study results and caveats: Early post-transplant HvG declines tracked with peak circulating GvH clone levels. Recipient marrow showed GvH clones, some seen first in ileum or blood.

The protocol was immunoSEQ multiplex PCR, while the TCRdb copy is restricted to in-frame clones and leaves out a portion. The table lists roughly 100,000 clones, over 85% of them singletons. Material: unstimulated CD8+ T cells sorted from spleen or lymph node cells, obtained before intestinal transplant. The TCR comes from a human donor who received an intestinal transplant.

The CDR3 region is CASSQDVGGTDTQYF. The DNA for the CDR3 is TGCGCCAGCAGCCAAGACGTGGGGGGCACAGATACGCAGTATTTT. The chain uses TRBV4-1 and TRBJ2-3; D might be TRBD1 or TRBD2, each matching 5 bases. This CDR3 region has 15 residues. The V gene lost 0 bases and the J gene lost 1 base, with 8 bases spanning the gap. Per germline, CDR1 MGHRA and CDR2 YSYEKL.